This T cell receptor beta chain derives from a study of siplizumab effects on memory and regulatory T cells. The study's findings and limits: Some alloreactive sequences were traceable to unstimulated CD4+ memory cells, and siplizumab significantly reduced them.

This CDR3 is 15 amino acids long. Germline V lookup: CDR1 WSHSY, CDR2 SAAADI. V was clipped by 6 bases and J by 4 bases; unmatched bases: 9. Profiled with immunoSEQ multiplex PCR; TCRdb holds only in-frame clones, not every one. This sample has 80,000 to 130,000 clones, with 75% to 95% found just once. To note about this clone: Its antigen is not identified.

The source material was CD4+ T cells sorted from blood. This sequence was found in a human donor in good health. Some clones in this sample may be carry-over from other donors' samples. J is TRBJ2-5 and V is TRBV10-2; 9 bases are shared with TRBD2. Written as DNA, the CDR3 is TGCGCCAGCAGGAGGGGCGGGAGGGCCGTAGAGACCCAGTACTTC. It encodes CASRRGGRAVETQYF.